This T cell receptor beta chain was observed in a study of shared clonotypes between healthy human individuals. Study-level results: The sharing of roughly 5% of naive CD4 clonotypes was seen across a handful of donors.

Comments on this clone: Its antigen is as yet unknown.

V was shortened by 3 bases and J by 0 bases, with 10 bases between the two germline ends. CDR1 is SGHAT, CDR2 FQNNGV, per germline. The CDR3 runs 15 residues. The method was immunoSEQ multiplex PCR; TCRdb's version includes in-frame clones alone and lacks a portion of them. This sample carries some 1,400,000 clones, over 95% of them seen once, and the ten largest clones take 1% to 1.5%. This chain joins TRBV11-2 and TRBJ2-3; D gene uncertain. The receptor was isolated from a man aged 30 to 39 in good health. The sample was naive CD4+ T cells sorted from blood. Subset specified: CD45RA+ positively selected. The CDR3 DNA sequence: TGTGCCAGCAGCTTTTGGGGAACTAGCACAGATACGCAGTATTTT. This codes for CASSFWGTSTDTQYF.